This T cell receptor (beta chain) was sequenced for a study of shared clonotypes between healthy human individuals. This CDR3 has 13 residues. V was clipped by 0 bases and J by 1 base, with 4 bases between them. Germline assignment: CDR1 SGHRS and CDR2 YFSETQ. To note about this clone: This same CDR3 is encoded by further DNA sequences in the sample.

The method was immunoSEQ multiplex PCR; TCRdb's version includes in-frame clones alone and lacks a portion of them. The repertoire includes 2,500,000 or so clones, 80% to 95% of them detected once, and 0.36% sits in the top ten. The V gene is TRBV5-1, the J gene TRBJ1-2; D unclear. The sequence was obtained from a young man in good health. Some clones in this sample may be carry-over from other donors' samples. The sample taken for sequencing was naive CD4+ T cells from PBMCs. As to subset: CD45RA+ positively selected. CDR3 bases: TGCGCCAGCAGCTTGGCTGTTAACTATGGCTACACCTTC. The encoded protein is CASSLAVNYGYTF.